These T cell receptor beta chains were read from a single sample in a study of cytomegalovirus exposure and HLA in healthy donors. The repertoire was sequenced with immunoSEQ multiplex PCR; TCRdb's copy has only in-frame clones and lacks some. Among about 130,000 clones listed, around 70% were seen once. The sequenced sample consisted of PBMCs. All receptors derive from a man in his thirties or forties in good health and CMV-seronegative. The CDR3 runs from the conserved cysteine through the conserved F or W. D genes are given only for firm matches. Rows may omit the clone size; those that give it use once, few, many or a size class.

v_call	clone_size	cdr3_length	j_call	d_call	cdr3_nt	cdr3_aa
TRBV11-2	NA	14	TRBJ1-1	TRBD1	TGTGCCAGCAGCGCGGGACAGGGGTTCACTGAAGCTTTCTTT	CASSAGQGFTEAFF
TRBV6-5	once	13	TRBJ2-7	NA	TGTGCCAGCACCGTGACTAGTACAGGCGAGCAGTACTTC	CASTVTSTGEQYF
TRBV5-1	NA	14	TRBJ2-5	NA	TGCGCCAGCAGCCTGACGACAGTACAAGAGACCCAGTACTTC	CASSLTTVQETQYF
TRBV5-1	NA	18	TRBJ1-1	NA	TGCGCCAGCAGCTTGGTAGGGGCAGCACCCTCGATGAACACTGAAGCTTTCTTT	CASSLVGAAPSMNTEAFF
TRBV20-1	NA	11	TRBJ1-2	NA	TGCAGTGCCCACAGGGTCTATGGCTACACCTTC	CSAHRVYGYTF
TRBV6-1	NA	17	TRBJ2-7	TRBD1	TGTGCCAGCAGTGAAGCGCTAGTACCGGGACAGGGTAACGAGCAGTACTTC	CASSEALVPGQGNEQYF
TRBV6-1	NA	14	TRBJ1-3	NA	TGTGCCAGCAGAAACCGGCGGGGTGCGAACACCATATATTTT	CASRNRRGANTIYF
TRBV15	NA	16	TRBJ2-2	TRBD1	TGTGCCACCAGCAGAGTGGGGACAGGGGTCTTTGGGGAGCTGTTTTTT	CATSRVGTGVFGELFF
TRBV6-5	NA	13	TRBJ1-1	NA	TGTGCCAGCAGTACCCAAGCGAACACTGAAGCTTTCTTT	CASSTQANTEAFF
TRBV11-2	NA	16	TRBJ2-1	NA	TGTGCCAGCAGCTTAGTAGGGCGGGGGCGACGCAATGAGCAGTTCTTC	CASSLVGRGRRNEQFF
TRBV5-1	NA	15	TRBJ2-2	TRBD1	TGCGCCAGCTCACCAGGAGACAGGGGTCCCGGGGAGCTGTTTTTT	CASSPGDRGPGELFF
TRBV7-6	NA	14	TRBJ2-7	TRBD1	TGTGCCAGCAGCCCGGGACAGAACTCCTACGAGCAGTACTTC	CASSPGQNSYEQYF
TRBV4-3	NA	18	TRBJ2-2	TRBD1	TGCGCCAGCAGCCAAGATGTTTCCGGGACAGATCACACCGGGGAGCTGTTTTTT	CASSQDVSGTDHTGELFF
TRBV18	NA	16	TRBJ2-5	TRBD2	TGTGCCAGCTCCTCAGGACTAGCGGGAGGAGTGGAGACCCAGTACTTC	CASSSGLAGGVETQYF
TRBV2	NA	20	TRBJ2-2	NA	TGTGCCAGCAAACTAAAGGCGGGAGCCAGGGGTTCAGGTAACACCGGGGAGCTGTTTTTT	CASKLKAGARGSGNTGELFF
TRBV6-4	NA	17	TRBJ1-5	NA	TGTGCCAGCGGTTCCCCGACAGGATACTTTAGCAATCAGCCCCAGCATTTT	CASGSPTGYFSNQPQHF
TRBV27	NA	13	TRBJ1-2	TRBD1	TGTGCCAGCAGTTTGGAGGGGGCGCGGGGCTACACCTTC	CASSLEGARGYTF
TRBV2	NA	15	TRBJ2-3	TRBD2	TGTGCCAGCAGTGACGGGATAGCGGGAGGGCCAACGCAGTATTTT	CASSDGIAGGPTQYF
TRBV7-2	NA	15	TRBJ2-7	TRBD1	TGTGCCAGCAGCGTGTACAGGGGAACTGGCAACGAGCAGTACTTC	CASSVYRGTGNEQYF
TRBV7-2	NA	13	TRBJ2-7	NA	TGTGCCAGCAGCTTAGTTCCTTTGGGAGCGTCGTACTTC	CASSLVPLGASYF
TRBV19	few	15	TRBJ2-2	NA	TGTGCCAGTAGTATAGCAGGGAAGGACACCGGGGAGCTGTTTTTT	CASSIAGKDTGELFF
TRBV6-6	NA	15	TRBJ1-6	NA	TGTGCCAGCCTGGGTAAAGGGGTGATAAATTCACCCCTCCACTTT	CASLGKGVINSPLHF